This TCR beta chain is from a study of T cells in narcolepsy. Study background: Enrolled donors included narcolepsy type 1 or type 2 patients and healthy controls.

The count of this clone is one. Its specificity is not known. Study-wide results and limits: Autoreactive clone sequences were missing from some blood memory CD4+ repertoires.

Assay used: immunoSEQ multiplex PCR; TCRdb lists only in-frame clones, some missing. The sample has over 25,000 clones, about four fifths seen once. Trimming left V 5 bases short and J 2 bases short, with 12 bases between. The germline gives CDR1 SQVTM, CDR2 ANQGSEA. The CDR3 is made up of 13 amino acids. The sequence derives from a human donor in good health. The source material was memory (CD45RA-) CD4+ T cells from blood. The chain joins TRBV29-1 to TRBJ2-5, with a possible D match to TRBD2 (6 bases). CDR3 nucleotides: TGCAGCGTTCCCGGGACTGGTCAAGAGACCCAGTACTTC. Protein sequence: CSVPGTGQETQYF.